A single sample gave rise to the 4 T cell receptor beta chains below, sequenced in a study of T cells in Graves' hyperthyroidism and ophthalmopathy. Using RNA transcripts as the source, TCR beta CDR3 regions were amplified. First-round RT-PCR with HTBI primers amplified the TCR CDR3 region. TCRdb reprocessed the multiplex PCR reads with MiXCR, giving one entry per CDR3 protein. The data show 600,000 to 700,000 distinct CDR3 sequences, less than 45% seen once. Specimen: peripheral blood or thyroid tissue (not recorded which). All receptors derive from an adult man with Graves' disease, either hyperthyroidism or ophthalmopathy (not recorded which).

The J gene is TRBJ1-3, the V gene TRBV20-1, with 7 bases lining up with TRBD1. This CDR3 region has 16 residues. CDR1 is DFQATT and CDR2 is SNEGSKA in the germline V gene (reference sequence). With 5 bases clipped from V and 0 bases from J, the junction kept 10 bases outside the gene matches. Written as DNA, the CDR3 is TGCAGTGCTGCCCCGGGACAGCTCAACTCTGGAAACACCATATATTTT. Its protein product is CSAAPGQLNSGNTIYF.

This clonotype has just a few counts. The chain employs TRBV2 and TRBJ2-6, with D possibly TRBD1 on 5 matching bases. Germline loops: CDR1 SNHLY, CDR2 FYNNEI. The CDR3 spans 14 residues. V lost 6 bases to trimming and J lost 0 bases, with 6 bases between them. DNA of the CDR3: TGTGCCAGCAGGGACACCTCTGGGGCCAACGTCCTGACTTTC. Protein product: CASRDTSGANVLTF. The full variable domain, rest sourced from reference TRBV2 and TRBJ2-6, is EPEVTQTPSHQVTQMGQEVILRCVPISNHLYFYWYRQILGQKVEFLVSFYNNEISEKSEIFDDQFSVERPDGSNFTLKIRSTKLEDSAMYFCASRDTSGANVLTFGAGSRLTVL.

This clonotype was counted a few times. This chain uses TRBV7-9 with TRBJ1-4, with no clear D. CDR3 length equals 13 residues. The V end lost 4 bases, the J end lost 7 bases, and 10 bases lay between the germline ends. Germline-derived CDR1 and CDR2 are SEHNR and FQNEAQ (reference sequence). The CDR3 DNA sequence: TGTGCCAGCAGCTCGGGGTTTGGTGAAAAACTGTTTTTT. This gives the protein CASSSGFGEKLFF.

Concerning this clonotype itself: A read error may account for a junction end that differs from germline. This chain links TRBV28 with TRBJ2-7; D perhaps matches TRBD1 (6 bases). Germline V gene sequence: CDR1 MDHEN, CDR2 SYDVKM. The CDR3 extends over 13 amino acids. The CDR3 protein is CASSPRDNYERYF. The CDR3, as DNA: TGTGCCAGCAGCCCCCGGGACAACTACGAGCGGTACTTC.